This T cell receptor beta chain stems from a study of blood T cell repertoires in COVID-19. Per the authors' pipeline: Reference gene primer amplification yielded estimated nucleated cell counts. The protocol was immunoSEQ multiplex PCR, while the TCRdb copy is restricted to in-frame clones and leaves out a portion. V and J calls plus clone size are reproduced from that table; the DNA served to infer D and trimming. The table lists 90,000 or so clones, approximately 88% of them singletons. Germline V gene data show CDR1 as SGHTA and CDR2 as FQGTGA. With 1 base removed from V and 9 bases from J, the gap between germline ends came to 12 bases. This CDR3 has 13 residues. Comment on this clone: Other DNA sequences of this sample code for an identical CDR3.

The sequence derives from a man of 80 years or more with acute or convalescent COVID-19. Material for sequencing was peripheral blood. The chain combines TRBV7-3 with TRBJ1-1; tentative D call: TRBD1 (6 bases). CDR3 residues: CASSLSSQGQAFF. CDR3 in DNA: TGTGCCAGCAGCTTAAGTTCGCAGGGGCAAGCTTTCTTT.